This TCR beta chain appears in the sequencing data of a study of blood T cell repertoires in COVID-19. The method was immunoSEQ multiplex PCR; TCRdb's version includes in-frame clones alone and lacks a portion of them. Among 150,000 to 200,000 clones, roughly 84% were seen once, and the ten largest hold over 12%. Trimming stripped 4 bases from V and 2 bases from J, with 11 bases between. The CDR3 contains 15 residues. Germline lookup yields CDR1 SGHDN and CDR2 FVKESK. The V gene is TRBV14, the J gene TRBJ2-2; D is possibly TRBD2 (5 bases). The sample comprised peripheral blood. This TCR was recovered from a man aged 18 to 30 with active or convalescent COVID-19. In nucleotides, the CDR3 is TGTGCCAGCAGCCTCGACTACCTTAACACCGGGGAGCTGTTTTTT. Amino acid sequence: CASSLDYLNTGELFF.